This T cell receptor beta chain was captured in a study of cytomegalovirus exposure and HLA in healthy donors. The PCR had 60 Vbeta and 13 Jbeta primers. Clones were sequenced by immunoSEQ multiplex PCR, and TCRdb holds only the in-frame ones, with some missing. The sample holds about 140,000 clones, around 79% seen once. Study findings and constraints: Specificity of three CMV-associated chains for CMV antigens was verified in vitro.

Germline-derived CDR1 and CDR2 are GTSNPN and SVGIG (reference sequence). The CDR3 spans 13 residues. On this clone itself: What it binds is not known.

The TCR was taken from a female donor in good health and CMV-seronegative. The specimen was PBMCs. The rearrangement joins TRBV30 to TRBJ1-1; weak D call: TRBD1 (6 bases). The DNA of the CDR3 is TGTGCTGCAGACCGGACAGCGAACACTGAAGCTTTCTTT. Its translation: CAADRTANTEAFF.